A selection of T cell receptor beta chains follows, all from one sample in a study of vaccination effects on CD4 cells after COVID-19. Only in-frame clones appear in the TCRdb table, and some are missing; sequencing was by immunoSEQ multiplex PCR. The sample yields about 14,000 clones, approximately 78% seen once. These receptors' targets are unknown. Specimen: CD4+ T cells from PBMCs cultured with HCoV-NL63 spike peptides, collected after COVID-19 vaccination. The source of these receptors is a human donor who had a prior SARS-CoV-2 infection. Each CDR3 is given with its conserved first and last residue. Each record gives: V gene, J gene, clone size, D gene, CDR3 protein, CDR3 DNA. The D gene is left open where the match is weak. The size field is filled for only some rows; it gives once, few, many or a size class.

TRBV2	TRBJ1-2	.	TRBD1	CASSLETGGAYGYTF	TGTGCCAGCAGTCTCGAGACAGGGGGGGCGTATGGCTACACCTTC
TRBV7-2	TRBJ2-1	.	.	CASSLDSYNEQFF	TGTGCCAGCAGCCTGGACAGTTACAATGAGCAGTTCTTC
TRBV24-1	TRBJ2-2	.	.	CATSGPSPGELFF	TGTGCCACCAGTGGCCCCTCCCCCGGGGAGCTGTTTTTT
TRBV28	TRBJ2-7	.	TRBD2	CASRTSETYEQYF	TGTGCCAGCAGAACTAGCGAGACCTACGAGCAGTACTTC
TRBV2	TRBJ2-7	.	TRBD2	CASRRLAGPYEQYF	TGTGCCAGCAGGAGGCTAGCGGGGCCCTACGAGCAGTACTTC
TRBV7-9	TRBJ2-7	.	.	CASSFTSTPGEQYF	TGTGCCAGCAGCTTTACTAGTACCCCCGGCGAGCAGTACTTC
TRBV9	TRBJ2-5	.	TRBD1	CASSVLGTAQETQYF	TGTGCCAGCAGCGTACTTGGGACAGCCCAAGAGACCCAGTACTTC
TRBV18	TRBJ2-2	.	.	CASSPSQGAMTGELFF	TGTGCCAGCTCACCATCGCAGGGAGCGATGACCGGGGAGCTGTTTTTT
TRBV28	TRBJ1-1	once	.	CASSLTYTEAFF	TGTGCCAGCAGTTTAACGTACACTGAAGCTTTCTTT
TRBV19	TRBJ1-6	once	.	CASSIFSGSNSPLHF	TGTGCCAGTAGTATTTTTTCAGGCTCAAATTCACCCCTCCACTTT
TRBV9	TRBJ2-3	.	TRBD2	CASSVALGTSGSPINTQYF	TGTGCCAGCAGCGTAGCCCTCGGGACTAGCGGGTCCCCGATCAATACGCAGTATTTT
TRBV11-2	TRBJ1-1	.	.	CASSFTVNTEAFF	TGTGCCAGCAGCTTTACAGTGAACACTGAAGCTTTCTTT
TRBV5-1	TRBJ2-5	.	.	CASSSWGGRGETQYF	TGCGCCAGCAGCTCATGGGGGGGCCGTGGAGAGACCCAGTACTTC
TRBV6-1	TRBJ1-2	.	.	CASSSPDGYTF	TGTGCCAGCAGTTCACCGGATGGCTACACCTTC
TRBV25-1	TRBJ2-1	.	TRBD2	CASSQSGGEYNEQFF	TGTGCCAGCAGTCAAAGCGGGGGGGAATACAATGAGCAGTTCTTC
TRBV27	TRBJ1-2	.	.	CASSLIRGYGYTF	TGTGCCAGCAGTTTGATTCGGGGATATGGCTACACCTTC
TRBV5-4	TRBJ2-7	.	.	CASSLGTGEQYF	TGTGCCAGCAGCTTGGGAACAGGCGAGCAGTACTTC
TRBV7-9	TRBJ1-2	once	.	CASSLSRTATSYGYTF	TGTGCCAGCAGCTTGTCCCGGACAGCGACAAGCTATGGCTACACCTTC
TRBV3-1/TRBV3-2	TRBJ1-1	once	.	CASSQALETEAFF	TGTGCCAGCAGCCAAGCGCTAGAAACTGAAGCTTTCTTT
TRBV5-6	TRBJ1-5	.	TRBD1	CASSFLGQGGQPQHF	TGTGCCAGCAGCTTTCTCGGACAGGGAGGGCAGCCCCAGCATTTT
TRBV24-1	TRBJ2-3	.	.	CATSDPEQDLGTDTQYF	TGTGCCACCAGTGATCCCGAACAGGACCTTGGCACAGATACGCAGTATTTT
TRBV24-1	TRBJ1-5	few	.	CATSDRQLNQPQHF	TGTGCCACCAGTGACCGACAACTCAATCAGCCCCAGCATTTT
TRBV4-2	TRBJ1-3	.	.	CASSQEARSGNTIYF	TGTGCCAGCAGCCAAGAAGCAAGGTCTGGAAACACCATATATTTT
TRBV3-1/TRBV3-2	TRBJ2-7	.	TRBD2	CASSQDPGGALYEQYF	TGTGCCAGCAGCCAAGATCCGGGAGGGGCCCTCTACGAGCAGTACTTC
TRBV29-1	TRBJ2-1	.	.	CSVVQTITYNEQFF	TGCAGCGTTGTCCAGACCATCACCTACAATGAGCAGTTCTTC
TRBV15	TRBJ2-3	.	.	CATSRVLGTDTQYF	TGTGCCACCAGCAGAGTGCTGGGCACAGATACGCAGTATTTT
TRBV9	TRBJ2-7	.	.	CASSRYGSTAAYEQYF	TGTGCCAGCTCACGATACGGCTCGACAGCCGCCTACGAGCAGTACTTC
TRBV7-9	TRBJ2-5	.	TRBD2	CASSPIRGAGGLSTQYF	TGTGCCAGCAGCCCCATTAGGGGGGCGGGGGGCCTATCGACCCAGTACTTC
TRBV15	TRBJ2-5	.	TRBD2	CATSMGLAGGQETQYF	TGTGCCACCAGCATGGGACTAGCGGGAGGGCAAGAGACCCAGTACTTC
TRBV2	TRBJ2-1	.	TRBD1	CASIYGTGNEQFF	TGTGCCAGCATATACGGGACAGGGAATGAGCAGTTCTTC
TRBV6-1	TRBJ1-2	.	TRBD1	CASSELAGGRDGYTF	TGTGCCAGCAGTGAATTGGCAGGGGGTCGAGATGGCTACACCTTC
TRBV4-2	TRBJ2-7	.	TRBD1	CASSHTTGTGGYEQYF	TGTGCCAGCAGCCATACCACCGGGACAGGGGGCTACGAGCAGTACTTC
TRBV2	TRBJ1-6	.	.	CASSVGLPGPSSLHF	TGTGCCAGCAGTGTAGGACTTCCGGGCCCTTCGTCCCTCCACTTT
TRBV5-4	TRBJ2-5	.	.	CASSFRDLGETQYF	TGTGCCAGCAGCTTCCGGGACTTAGGAGAGACCCAGTACTTC
TRBV29-1	TRBJ2-6	.	.	CSVVSQTYSGANVLTF	TGCAGCGTTGTCTCACAGACCTACTCTGGGGCCAACGTCCTGACTTTC
TRBV19	TRBJ2-7	.	.	CASTEDPTREQYF	TGTGCCAGCACCGAGGACCCCACCCGCGAGCAGTACTTC
TRBV18	TRBJ2-5	.	.	CASSPLAAQETQYF	TGTGCCAGCTCACCACTCGCCGCACAAGAGACCCAGTACTTC
TRBV27	TRBJ2-6	once	TRBD1	CASSIYPPTGEGANVLTF	TGTGCCAGCAGTATCTATCCCCCGACAGGGGAGGGGGCCAACGTCCTGACTTTC
TRBV6-2/TRBV6-3	TRBJ1-5	few	.	CASSYTSWNQPQHF	TGTGCCAGCAGTTACACCTCTTGGAATCAGCCCCAGCATTTT
TRBV7-6	TRBJ1-2	few	.	CASSPEVLGRGYTF	TGTGCCAGCAGCCCTGAGGTTCTGGGACGGGGCTACACCTTC
TRBV5-1	TRBJ2-7	.	.	CASSLATDLSSYEQYF	TGCGCCAGCAGCTTAGCGACAGACTTAAGCTCCTACGAGCAGTACTTC
TRBV7-3	TRBJ2-2	.	TRBD1	CASSPAGRGRTGELFF	TGTGCCAGCAGCCCCGCGGGCAGGGGGCGAACCGGGGAGCTGTTTTTT
TRBV5-1	TRBJ1-1	.	.	CASNSPEQGSTEAFF	TGCGCCAGCAACAGTCCCGAACAGGGTTCAACTGAAGCTTTCTTT
TRBV5-5	TRBJ1-3	.	.	CASSPVGNTIYF	TGTGCCAGCAGCCCAGTCGGAAACACCATATATTTT
TRBV11-3	TRBJ2-1	.	.	CASSRSDNEQFF	TGTGCCAGCAGTCGTTCCGACAATGAGCAGTTCTTC